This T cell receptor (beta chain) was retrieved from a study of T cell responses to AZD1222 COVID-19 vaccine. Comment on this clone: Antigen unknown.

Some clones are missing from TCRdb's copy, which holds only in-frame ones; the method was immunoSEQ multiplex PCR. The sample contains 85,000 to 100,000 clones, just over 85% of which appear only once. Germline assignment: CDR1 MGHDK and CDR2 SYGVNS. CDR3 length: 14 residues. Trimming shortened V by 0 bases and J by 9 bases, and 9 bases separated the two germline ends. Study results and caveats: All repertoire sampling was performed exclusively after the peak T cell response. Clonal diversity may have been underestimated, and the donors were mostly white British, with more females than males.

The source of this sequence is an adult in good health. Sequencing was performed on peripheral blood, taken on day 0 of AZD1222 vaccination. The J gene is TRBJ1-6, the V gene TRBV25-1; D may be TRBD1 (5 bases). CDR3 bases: TGTGCCAGCAGTGAATATCGACAGTCTTCACCCCTCCACTTT. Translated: CASSEYRQSSPLHF.